The 27 T cell receptor delta chains below all came from one sample that was sequenced in a study of gamma-delta T cells after stem cell transplantation. TCRdb called clones anew from the RT-PCR reads with CATT. This sample yields around 1,700 delta-chain clones, of which approximately 2.5% are seen a single time; 45% to 50% belongs to the top ten. Sequenced material: gamma-delta T cells. These receptors came from a human donor. It is not recorded whose cells these are; they may come from a transplant donor.

This clone was seen more than once but under ten times. A far larger clone differs by one base, so this is likely a read error. This same CDR3 is encoded by further DNA sequences in the sample. The chain has TRDV2 and TRDJ1, with TRDD3 identical over 11 bases. The CDR3 has 16 residues. V trimming: 0 bases; J trimming: 4 bases; junction bases outside the gene matches: 6. The V gene's germline CDR1 is GEAIGNYY and CDR2 EKD. The CDR3 DNA sequence: TGTGCCTGTGACACCCTGGGGGATACAAGTAGCGATAAACTCATCTTT. The encoded protein is CACDTLGDTSSDKLIF.

Sample share makes this clone medium-sized. A far bigger clonotype differs at one base, so this is likely a read error. The chain links TRDV2 to TRDJ1; 8 bases are shared with TRDD3. The CDR3 is made up of 19 amino acids. In germline, CDR1 is GEAIGNYY, CDR2 EKD. The CDR3 DNA sequence: TGTGCCTGTGACACCCTAGCCCGTACTGGGGGCGTTGATACCGATAAACCCATCTTT. This translates into CACDTLARTGGVDTDKPIF.

By sample share, this clone is medium-sized. Given a far larger clone just one base away, this is likely a sequencing read error. The chain links TRDV2 to TRDJ1, with 7 bases aligning to TRDD3. The ends lost 3 bases at V and 5 bases at J; junction bases unmatched: 8. This CDR3 is 14 amino acids long. Germline-derived CDR1 and CDR2 are GEAIGNYY and EKD. In nucleotides, the CDR3 is TGTGCCTGTGACGCTCTGGGGGTTGATGATAAACTCATCTTT. Residues: CACDALGVDDKLIF.

In nucleotides, the CDR3 is TGTGCCTGTGACACGGTGGGGGATACGGGAAATCTACCCGATAAACTCATCTTT. Amino acid sequence: CACDTVGDTGNLPDKLIF. This chain uses TRDV2 with TRDJ1; 11 nucleotides agree with TRDD3. The CDR3 sequence is 18 residues long. The germline V gene encodes CDR1 GEAIGNYY and CDR2 EKD. The J segment lost 3 bases and the V segment lost 1 base, leaving 12 bases of the junction unmatched.

This clone has only a few counts. TCRdb records a much larger clone's protein for this DNA, with a difference at residues 4 and 16 that likely arises from a read error; the protein given is the translation of the DNA. The J gene is TRDJ1, the V gene TRDV2; 8 bases fit TRDD3. This CDR3 contains 18 residues. CDR1 is GEAIGNYY, CDR2 EKD, per germline. DNA of the CDR3: TGTGCCTGTGGCCCCCTTTCTGGGGGACTCCGGGGGACCGATAAACCCATCTTT. This translates into CACGPLSGGLRGTDKPIF.

On this clone itself: The protein in TCRdb stems from a much larger clone and differs at residue 12 from this DNA's translation, likely a read error; here the protein is translated from the DNA. The rearrangement uses TRDV2 and TRDJ1, with TRDD3 matching over 9 bases. The CDR3 runs 14 residues. Germline values: CDR1 GEAIGNYY, CDR2 EKD. The CDR3 DNA follows: TGTGCCTGTGTGCCACTGGGGGACACCGATAAATTCATCTTT. Translation: CACVPLGDTDKFIF.

Of note for this clone: Translating this DNA gives a protein that differs at residue 11 from the TCRdb one, which belongs to a much larger clone; a read error is likely, and the protein shown is this translation. The chain recombines TRDV2 with TRDJ1, with 7 bases identical to TRDD3. There are 25 residues in the CDR3. The V gene end was trimmed by 0 bases and the J gene end by 0 bases; junction bases not matched to a gene: 33. The germline V gene has CDR1 GEAIGNYY and CDR2 EKD. As DNA, the CDR3 is TGTGCCTGTGACACCCTGGTATCTGGGGGGCCATCTCCCAGTCAGGAGGCTAATTACACCGATAAACTCATCTTT. Its protein product is CACDTLVSGGPSPSQEANYTDKLIF.

With regard to this clone: The TCRdb protein comes from a much larger clone and disagrees with this DNA's translation at residue 4, likely due to a read error; the protein given here is derived from the DNA. This sequence joins TRDV2 and TRDJ1, with D perhaps TRDD2 (5 bases). Germline-derived CDR1 and CDR2 are GEAIGNYY and EKD. The CDR3 consists of 16 residues. V dropped 5 bases and J dropped 3 bases, with 21 bases sitting between them. The CDR3 region has the DNA TGTGCCTGTGGCCCACTAATTTCCTCCACGGCCGATAAACTCATCTTT. Protein sequence: CACGPLISSTADKLIF.

This clone was counted only a few times. The mismatch at residue 4 between this DNA's translation and the TCRdb protein of a much larger clone likely reflects a read error; the protein shown is translated from the DNA. The chain uses TRDV2 and TRDJ1, with TRDD3 matching over 11 bases. The CDR3 length is 18 residues. Per the germline V gene, CDR1 is GEAIGNYY and CDR2 is EKD. V lost 6 bases and J lost 0; bases outside the gene matches: 14. The CDR3 DNA follows: TGTGCCTGTCATCCGGTTAGAATGGGGGATACGTACACCGATAAACTCATCTTT. Protein: CACHPVRMGDTYTDKLIF.

This clone has just a few counts. TCRdb shows a much larger clone's protein in place of this DNA's translation, and the two differ at residue 8, likely through a read error; the protein shown is translated from the DNA. This chain joins TRDV2 and TRDJ1; D gene uncertain. V lost 1 base and J lost 2, with 13 bases in between. The CDR3 is 15 amino acids. Germline assignment: CDR1 GEAIGNYY and CDR2 EKD. CDR3 sequence reads: CACDTLQMQTDKLIF. The CDR3 nucleotides read TGTGCCTGTGACACTCTGCAAATGCAGACCGATAAACTCATCTTT.

This clone was recorded many times. A far larger clone is one base from this, pointing to a likely read error. Other DNA sequences in this sample translate to the same CDR3. The V call is TRDV2, the J call TRDJ1; 13 bases align to TRDD3. Per germline, CDR1 GEAIGNYY and CDR2 EKD. This CDR3 is 16 amino acids long. The CDR3 here is CACDSVLGDTRVELIF. CDR3 sequence (DNA): TGCGCCTGTGACTCCGTACTGGGGGATACGCGAGTGGAACTCATCTTT.

By its share, this clone is medium-sized. A far larger clone differs by one base, so this is likely a read error. This chain joins TRDV2 and TRDJ3, with TRDD3 matching over 11 bases. After removal of 0 bases from V and 0 bases from J, the junction contained 6 bases not matched to a gene. CDR3 length equals 20 residues. Germline CDR1 and CDR2: GEAIGNYY and EKD. The CDR3 reads CACDTVLGDTGSWDTRQMFF. The CDR3 DNA reads TGTGCCTGTGACACCGTTCTGGGGGATACAGGCTCCTGGGACACCCGACAGATGTTTTTC.

This clone is labeled as medium-sized. A far larger clone is one nucleotide away, so this likely arose from a read error. Within the sample, other DNA sequences also encode this same CDR3. The chain carries TRDV2 and TRDJ1, with 13 bases identical to TRDD3. Germline V gives CDR1 GEAIGNYY, CDR2 EKD. This CDR3 spans 18 amino acids. V lost 6 bases, J lost 2 bases, and 14 bases stayed unmatched. The CDR3 here is CACNALLGDTRGTDKLIF. The CDR3 coding sequence is TGTGCCTGTAACGCCCTACTGGGGGATACGCGAGGGACCGATAAACTCATCTTT.

This clone was seen more than once but under ten times. A read error likely explains this, since a far larger clone differs by one base. Within the sample, other DNA sequences also encode this same CDR3. The V gene is TRDV2, the J gene TRDJ1, with TRDD3 identical over 8 bases. The CDR3 sequence is 17 residues long. CDR1 is GEAIGNYY and CDR2 is EKD in the germline V gene. The CDR3 nucleotides are TGCGCCTGTGACACCGTCCGGGGGATATCGTACACCGATAAACTCATCTTT. Its protein is CACDTVRGISYTDKLIF.

About this clone: TCRdb assigns this DNA the protein of a much larger clone, which departs from its translation at residue 6; this likely reflects a read error, and the protein shown comes from translating the DNA. The chain couples TRDV2 to TRDJ1; 10 bases match TRDD3. With V trimmed by 1 base and J by 1 base, 11 bases remained unmatched. The CDR3 length is 18 residues. Germline V CDR1 and CDR2: GEAIGNYY, EKD. CDR3 in amino acids: CACDTALGGYGSTDKLIF. The CDR3 DNA reads TGTGCCTGTGACACTGCACTCGGGGGATACGGGTCCACCGATAAACTCATCTTT.

Remarks on this clone: The TCRdb record carries a much larger clone's protein, which differs from this DNA's translation at residues 9 and 11; a read error is the likely cause, and the protein listed here is the DNA translation. This rearrangement joins TRDV2 to TRDJ1; D unresolved. The CDR3 is 14 amino acids. Germline V gene lookup returns CDR1 GEAIGNYY and CDR2 EKD. Here the CDR3 DNA reads TGTGCCTGTGACCCGTTAGGAGGTAACGATAATCTCATCTTT. Amino acid sequence: CACDPLGGNDNLIF.

The rearrangement joins TRDV2 to TRDJ1, with TRDD3 matching 12 bases. The CDR3 covers 18 residues. Losses at the gene ends were 0 bases for V and 3 bases for J; bases not matched to a gene: 10. Germline loops: CDR1 GEAIGNYY, CDR2 EKD. For the CDR3, the DNA is TGTGCCTGTGACACCGTAGCCTGGGGGATACGGAAATCCGATAAACTCATCTTT. This sequence encodes CACDTVAWGIRKSDKLIF.

The rearrangement uses TRDV2 and TRDJ3; 10 nucleotides line up with TRDD3. The V gene end was trimmed by 3 bases and the J gene end by 1 base; junction bases not matched to a gene: 8. Germline V gene sequence: CDR1 GEAIGNYY, CDR2 EKD. The CDR3 has 19 residues. CDR3 amino acids: CACDATGGSGSWDTRQMFF. For the CDR3, the DNA is TGTGCCTGTGACGCAACTGGGGGATCTGGGTCCTGGGACACCCGACAGATGTTTTTC.

This clone was seen a few times. TCRdb's listed protein matches a much larger clone and diverges from this DNA's translation at residue 3, likely through a read error; the protein shown comes from the DNA. V gene TRDV2 combines with J gene TRDJ1; D is undetermined. Germline loops: CDR1 GEAIGNYY, CDR2 EKD. The CDR3 sequence is 14 residues long. The DNA of the CDR3 is TGTGCCCGTGACAGTCTGTCGTACACCGATAAACTCATCTTT. This translates into CARDSLSYTDKLIF.

Regarding this clone: The protein TCRdb lists belongs to a much larger clone and differs from this DNA's translation at residue 18, which points to a read error; the protein shown is made from the DNA. The V gene is TRDV2, the J gene TRDJ1, with 9 bases aligning to TRDD2. The length of the CDR3 is 20 residues. Germline assignment: CDR1 GEAIGNYY and CDR2 EKD. For the CDR3, the DNA is TGTGCCTGTGACCCGATTGAAGGCCTTCCTACGCCGGGGTTTACCGATAAACCCATCTTT. Amino acid sequence: CACDPIEGLPTPGFTDKPIF.

The V call is TRDV1, the J call TRDJ1; D perhaps matches TRDD3 (8 bases). The CDR3 length is 26 residues. Germline V gives CDR1 TSWWSYY, CDR2 QGS. V lost 1 base to trimming and J lost 1 base, with 43 bases between them. The chain's CDR3 is CALGEPTFLLVLGGRPSDLITDKLIF. DNA of the CDR3: TGTGCTCTTGGGGAACCAACCTTCCTCCTTGTACTGGGGGGCCGACCCTCAGACCTGATCACCGATAAACTCATCTTT.

Concerning this clone: A single base is all that separates this from a far larger clone, so a read error is likely. The sample has other DNA sequences that encode this CDR3 too. CDR3 DNA: TGTGCCTGTGACTCGATGCTTACTGGAGGATCACCCCAGGAGGCCGATAAACTCATCTTT. Its translation is CACDSMLTGGSPQEADKLIF. V is TRDV2 and J is TRDJ1, with a tentative D call TRDD3 (5 bases). The length of the CDR3 is 20 residues. The ends were cut back, 3 bases at V and 3 bases at J, with 31 bases in the middle. Germline CDR1 GEAIGNYY, CDR2 EKD.

Many counts were recorded for this clone. A far larger clone is off by one base, so a read error is likely. Other DNA sequences in this sample translate to the same CDR3. The genes are TRDV2 and TRDJ1, with TRDD3 matching over 11 bases. Germline assignment: CDR1 GEAIGNYY and CDR2 EKD. This CDR3 is built from 17 residues. In nucleotides, the CDR3 is TGCGCCTGTGACACTCTGGGGGATACAGGAGCCTCCGATAAACTCATCTTT. Its protein is CACDTLGDTGASDKLIF.

This clone was counted between two and nine times. The mismatch at residue 16 between this DNA's translation and the TCRdb protein of a much larger clone likely reflects a read error; the protein shown is translated from the DNA. The chain combines TRDV2 with TRDJ3, with 7 bases fitting TRDD3. CDR1 is GEAIGNYY, CDR2 EKD, per germline. This CDR3 contains 21 residues. The CDR3: CACDTTGTGDPNPWDARQMFF. The CDR3 DNA reads TGTGCCTGTGACACCACCGGTACTGGGGACCCAAACCCCTGGGACGCCCGACAGATGTTTTTC.

For this clone: This sequence is one base from a far larger clone and is likely a read error. V is TRDV2 and J is TRDJ3; 13 bases are a match to TRDD3. The CDR3 loop spans 21 amino acids. Germline values: CDR1 GEAIGNYY, CDR2 EKD. Here the CDR3 DNA reads TGTGCCTGTGACACCTCAACTGGGGGATACGCAGGCTCCTGGGACACCCGACACATGTTTTTC. It translates to CACDTSTGGYAGSWDTRHMFF.

Relative to its sample, this clone is medium-sized. With only one base between it and a far larger clone, this is likely a read error. The chain carries TRDV2 and TRDJ1; 11 positions agree with TRDD3. CDR1 and CDR2 from the germline V gene are GEAIGNYY and EKD. This CDR3 is built from 17 residues. DNA of the CDR3: TGTGCCTGTGACACTCTGGGGGATACAGGAGCCTCCGATAAACCCATCTTT. This gives the protein CACDTLGDTGASDKPIF.

A word on this clone: The protein held in TCRdb is that of a much larger clone and does not match this DNA's translation at residue 5, likely because of a read error; the protein shown is translated from the DNA. Additional DNA sequences in this sample encode the identical CDR3. CDR3 residues: CACDPLGTSYTDKLIF. In nucleotides, the CDR3 is TGTGCCTGTGACCCACTGGGTACAAGTTACACCGATAAACTCATCTTT. V and J are TRDV2 and TRDJ1; TRDD3 might be the D (6 bases). Germline-derived CDR1 and CDR2 are GEAIGNYY and EKD. The CDR3 runs to 16 residues. V shed 3 bases and J shed 0 bases, with 16 bases lying between them.